The source of this T cell receptor beta chain is a study of shared clonotypes between healthy human individuals. Study-wide points: Larger estimated richness was generally seen in naive subsets than in memory subsets. Generation probabilities were higher for clonotypes shared across all four sorted-subset donors than for unshared ones.

Once extracted for a subset, genomic DNA was divided evenly among several immunoSEQ plates. Sequencing used immunoSEQ multiplex PCR; TCRdb keeps in-frame clones, though not all of them. Among 500,000 to 700,000 clones listed, roughly 95% were seen once. Between the trimmed V and J ends, which lost 4 bases and 0 bases, there was a span of 4 bases. CDR1 is MNHEY and CDR2 is SVGAGI in the germline V gene. The CDR3 is made up of 14 amino acids. As for this clone: Its antigen is currently unknown.

Terminally differentiated effector memory CD45RA+ cells were excluded by CCR7 positive selection of CD45RO-negative cells. Sequences were obtained from naive CD8+ T cells sorted from blood. This sequence originates from a woman aged 25-40 years in good health. The rearrangement links TRBV6-5 to TRBJ2-6; D uncertain. The CDR3 sequence: CASSLYSGANVLTF. CDR3 in DNA: TGTGCCAGCAGTTTATACTCTGGGGCCAACGTCCTGACTTTC.